This TCR beta chain was identified in a study of shared clonotypes between healthy human individuals. With ten immunoSEQ deep assay plates, unsorted PBMC DNA underwent sequencing. Clones were read by immunoSEQ multiplex PCR, and TCRdb kept only the in-frame ones, dropping some. The data hold 450,000 to 500,000 clones, with roughly 85% observed a single time. This clone was seen a few times. Its antigen remains unknown. Regarding the study as a whole: The represented genetic and exposure-history diversity was limited by the small number of donors. Researchers sampled blood only, noting tissue repertoires likely differ.

Germline CDR1 ENHRY, CDR2 SYGVKD. The trim removed 4 bases at V and 1 base at J, leaving 3 bases unmatched. CDR3 length: 14 residues. Sequencing was performed on PBMCs. The receptor was isolated from a woman aged 35 to 49 in good health. Some clones in this sample may be carry-over from other donors' samples. The rearrangement uses TRBV10-3 and TRBJ2-7, with 8 positions matching TRBD2. The CDR3 is CAISVLAASYEQYF. In DNA form, the CDR3 reads TGTGCCATCAGTGTACTAGCGGCTTCCTACGAGCAGTACTTC.